One and the same sample provided the 6 T cell receptor beta chains below, sequenced in a study of T cells in Graves' hyperthyroidism and ophthalmopathy. RNA transcripts were the template for amplifying TCR beta CDR3 regions. First-round RT-PCR of the TCR CDR3 relied on the HTBI primer set. A single record per CDR3 protein comes from TCRdb applying MiXCR to the multiplex PCR reads. The table has approximately 610,000 distinct CDR3 sequences, about 15% seen once; the top ten hold 4% to 5.5%. The sample comprised blood. The receptors were gathered from a middle-aged woman with Graves' ophthalmopathy.

This clonotype came up many times. The chain recombines TRBV19 with TRBJ2-5; perhaps TRBD2 as D (5 bases). V lost 6 bases to trimming and J lost 7 bases, with 33 bases between them. This CDR3 has 19 residues. Per the germline V gene, CDR1 is LNHDA and CDR2 is SQIVND (reference sequence). CDR3 DNA: TGTGCCAGTAGCCCGATCGCGGTGACTTCGCAGACGTGGAGGTGGACCCAGTACTTC. It is translated as CASSPIAVTSQTWRWTQYF.

The chain uses TRBV18 and TRBJ2-5, with 11 bases aligning to TRBD2. CDR3 length: 17 amino acids. Germline V lookup: CDR1 KGHSH, CDR2 LQKENI. V was clipped by 2 bases and J by 4 bases; unmatched bases: 9. In DNA form, the CDR3 reads TGTGCCAGCTCACCATTTTGGGAGCTAGCGGGAGGAGAGACCCAGTACTTC. Translation: CASSPFWELAGGETQYF. Looking up the rest from reference TRBV18 and TRBJ2-5 gives the full variable domain: NAGVMQNPRHLVRRRGQEARLRCSPMKGHSHVYWYRQLPEEGLKFMVYLQKENIIDESGMPKERFSAEFPKEGPSILRIQQVVRGDSAAYFCASSPFWELAGGETQYFGPGTRLLVL.

The chain joins TRBV6-4 to TRBJ1-6; D possibly corresponds to TRBD1 (5 bases). V dropped 5 bases and J dropped 13 bases, with 15 bases sitting between them. The germline CDR1 and CDR2 sequences are MRHNA and SNTAGT. This CDR3 has 13 amino acids. The CDR3, as DNA: TGTGCCAGCAGTTACGGGGAGGGGTCTCCCCTCCACTTT. Its protein is CASSYGEGSPLHF.

This clonotype occurred many times. V and J are TRBV2 and TRBJ1-2; D ambiguous. Trimming shortened V by 6 bases and J by 2 bases, and 10 bases separated the two germline ends. The CDR3 has 13 amino acids. The V gene's germline CDR1 is SNHLY and CDR2 FYNNEI. CDR3 nucleotide sequence: TGTGCCAGCAGAGGACGGGCGAACTATGGCTACACCTTC. This sequence encodes CASRGRANYGYTF.

This clonotype was detected ten times or more. The V call is TRBV6-2 or TRBV6-3, the J call TRBJ2-2; tentatively, D is TRBD2 (5 bases). Trimming took 2 bases from V and 3 from J, leaving 10 bases between them. Germline V lookup: CDR1 MNHEY, CDR2 SVGEGT. This CDR3 is 15 amino acids long. The CDR3 reads CASSYSGTYTGELFF. Here the CDR3 DNA reads TGTGCCAGCAGTTACAGCGGAACCTACACCGGGGAGCTGTTTTTT.

This clonotype was recorded many times. The chain recombines TRBV29-1 with TRBJ1-1; D ambiguous. The V gene's germline CDR1 is SQVTM and CDR2 ANQGSEA. Trimming removed 4 bases at V and 3 bases at J, with 6 bases between. The CDR3 spans 11 residues. The CDR3 DNA reads TGCAGCGTTGCTGGGCACACTGAAGCTTTCTTT. Translated: CSVAGHTEAFF.